The present entry profiles one T cell receptor (beta chain) with its context. Antigen specificity is unknown. The germline V and J ends were trimmed by 3 bases and 4 bases, with 7 bases remaining between them. CDR1 is MNHEY, CDR2 SMNVEV, per germline (reference sequence). The CDR3 sequence is 13 residues long. The record originates from a study of T cell repertoires in cytomegalovirus infection. Each CDR3 protein is one row after TCRdb ran MiXCR on the reads. The profile shows 550,000 to 700,000 distinct CDR3 sequences, just under 40% of them singletons. This TCR derives from a human donor in good health (CMV status not recorded). Some clones in this sample may be carry-over from other donors' samples. The chain has TRBV27 and TRBJ1-3; D gene ambiguous. Material: cultured PBMCs, obtained from culture after CMV antigen stimulation. This CDR3 is CASSLSQGNTIYF. CDR3 DNA sequence: TGTGCCAGCAGTTTGTCTCAGGGAAACACCATATATTTT.